A selection of T cell receptor beta chains follows, all from one sample in a study of blood T cells in healthy people across ages. TCRdb ran MiXCR on the 5' RACE reads and lists one entry per CDR3 protein. The table shows more than 650,000 distinct CDR3 sequences, with 20% to 25% occurring only once. The sequenced sample was blood. Receptors originate from a man in his 70s in good health. Each CDR3 is given with its conserved first and last residue. D genes are given only for firm matches. The size entry is marked missing in some rows and otherwise reads once, few, many or a size class.

>-|TRBJ2-5|TRBV20-1|-
CSASSTRGRETQYF
TGCAGTGCTAGTAGCACTCGCGGAAGAGAGACCCAGTACTTC
>TRBD1|TRBJ1-2|TRBV27|-
CANKQLGQGGHYTF
TGTGCCAACAAACAACTCGGACAGGGGGGACACTACACCTTC
>-|TRBJ2-7|TRBV7-9|-
CASEGQQPCRYYEQYF
TGTGCCAGCGAGGGGCAACAACCCTGTCGGTACTACGAGCAGTACTTC
>-|TRBJ2-5|TRBV20-1|-
CSARDLVARGYQETQYF
TGCAGTGCTAGAGATCTCGTGGCTAGGGGGTACCAAGAGACCCAGTACTTC
>-|TRBJ1-4|TRBV12-3/TRBV12-4|-
CASRTHGTPEEKLFF
TGTGCCAGCAGAACACACGGGACACCGGAAGAAAAACTGTTTTTT
>-|TRBJ1-6|TRBV19|-
CASSPRDTNSPLHF
TGTGCCAGTAGTCCGCGGGACACCAACTCACCCCTCCACTTT
>-|TRBJ2-5|TRBV6-2/TRBV6-3|few
CASSALGNQETQYF
TGTGCCAGCAGCGCTTTAGGGAACCAAGAGACCCAGTACTTC
>-|TRBJ2-1|TRBV6-2/TRBV6-3|-
CASSTLRNEQFF
TGTGCCAGCAGTACTTTACGGAATGAGCAGTTCTTC
>TRBD2|TRBJ2-1|TRBV9|-
CASSVLAASYNEQFF
TGTGCCAGCAGCGTTCTAGCGGCCTCCTACAATGAGCAGTTCTTC
>TRBD1|TRBJ1-2|TRBV20-1|-
CSAKTGSLYVGGYTF
TGCAGTGCCAAGACAGGGTCTCTTTATGTGGGGGGCTACACCTTC
>TRBD2|TRBJ2-2|TRBV12-3/TRBV12-4|-
CASSSMRGGRGTGELLF
TGTGCCAGCAGTTCAATGCGGGGGGGCCGGGGTACCGGGGAGCTGCTTTTT
>-|TRBJ1-2|TRBV29-1|many
CSGGGRNYGYTF
TGCAGCGGTGGGGGCAGAAACTATGGCTACACCTTC
>-|TRBJ2-1|TRBV18|-
CASSPVLGQTEQFF
TGTGCCAGCTCACCAGTGTTAGGACAGACTGAGCAGTTCTTC
>TRBD1|TRBJ2-5|TRBV2|many
CASSHQGAYREETQYF
TGTGCCAGCAGTCACCAGGGGGCTTATAGGGAAGAGACCCAGTACTTC
>TRBD1|TRBJ1-2|TRBV5-1|-
CASSPDRVRANYGYTF
TGCGCCAGCAGCCCGGACAGGGTGAGGGCTAACTATGGCTACACCTTC
>TRBD2|TRBJ2-1|TRBV5-5|-
CASSFLGLASEQFF
TGTGCCAGCAGCTTCCTTGGACTAGCGAGTGAGCAGTTCTTC
>-|TRBJ2-1|TRBV19|many
CASSPSGAANNEQFF
TGTGCCAGTAGTCCCTCGGGAGCGGCGAACAATGAGCAGTTCTTC
>TRBD1|TRBJ2-3|TRBV5-1|-
CASSLQGSGNTQYF
TGCGCCAGCAGCTTACAGGGGTCCGGGAATACGCAGTATTTT
>-|TRBJ2-3|TRBV12-3/TRBV12-4|many
CASSLAQGVGTQYF
TGTGCCAGCAGTTTAGCGCAGGGTGTGGGTACGCAGTATTTT
>-|TRBJ2-1|TRBV7-2|few
CASSTPLGVEQFF
TGTGCCAGCAGCACCCCCCTAGGGGTTGAGCAGTTCTTC
>-|TRBJ1-2|TRBV20-1|-
CSAQGSLNTF
TGCAGTGCGCAGGGGAGCCTCAACACCTTC
>TRBD1|TRBJ2-1|TRBV29-1|-
CSVEGQYNEQFF
TGCAGCGTTGAGGGACAGTACAATGAGCAGTTCTTC
>-|TRBJ2-3|TRBV29-1|-
CSVDRGRADTQYF
TGCAGCGTTGACCGGGGAAGGGCAGATACGCAGTATTTT
>-|TRBJ2-3|TRBV29-1|few
CSVDRGDTQYF
TGCAGCGTTGATAGAGGGGATACGCAGTATTTT
>-|TRBJ1-2|TRBV20-1|many
CSASRSGAVGSGYTF
TGCAGTGCTAGTCGCTCCGGAGCCGTAGGGTCTGGCTACACCTTC
>TRBD1|TRBJ1-2|TRBV20-1|-
CSYRTGGNYGYTF
TGCAGTTACCGGACAGGGGGCAACTATGGCTACACCTTC
>-|TRBJ1-2|TRBV11-1|-
CASSLAGTAYYGYTF
TGTGCCAGCAGCTTAGCGGGGACGGCATACTATGGCTACACCTTC
>-|TRBJ1-6|TRBV7-9|-
CASSLGQDNSPLHF
TGTGCCAGCAGCCTGGGGCAGGATAATTCACCCCTCCACTTT
>TRBD2|TRBJ2-1|TRBV6-5|-
CASSPLGGIWLEQFF
TGTGCCAGCAGTCCCCTCGGGGGGATTTGGCTTGAGCAGTTCTTC
>TRBD1|TRBJ1-2|TRBV11-2|many
CASSLTGYANYGYTF
TGTGCCAGCAGCTTGACAGGGTACGCCAACTATGGCTACACCTTC
>TRBD2|TRBJ2-5|TRBV20-1|-
CSARDPLAGGSQETQYF
TGCAGTGCTAGAGACCCACTAGCGGGAGGAAGCCAAGAGACCCAGTACTTC
>-|TRBJ2-5|TRBV20-1|-
CSAYGSNQETQYF
TGCAGTGCATATGGGAGTAACCAAGAGACCCAGTACTTC
>-|TRBJ2-3|TRBV20-1|-
CSAGAGSTDTQYF
TGCAGTGCTGGGGCGGGAAGCACAGATACGCAGTATTTT
>TRBD2|TRBJ2-5|TRBV2|-
CASLAGLEGTQYF
TGTGCTTCACTAGCGGGACTTGAAGGGACCCAGTACTTC
>-|TRBJ2-3|TRBV5-1|-
CASLEGPADTQYF
TGCGCCAGCCTAGAGGGGCCGGCAGATACGCAGTATTTT
>-|TRBJ2-1|TRBV20-1|-
CSAPDVGSSYNEQFF
TGCAGTGCACCGGACGTCGGGAGTTCCTATAATGAGCAGTTCTTC
>TRBD2|TRBJ2-6|TRBV27|few
CASSLVVRDYSGANVLTF
TGTGCCAGCAGTTTAGTCGTCAGGGACTATTCTGGGGCCAACGTCCTGACTTTC